A selection of T cell receptor beta chains follows, all from one sample in a study of OX40 agonist ivuxolimab in advanced cancers. Profiled with immunoSEQ multiplex PCR; TCRdb holds only in-frame clones, not every one. The sample carries 90,000 to 100,000 clones, roughly 89% recorded once. Sequences were derived from CD4+ or CD8+ T cells sorted from blood, sampled in a trial of the OX40 agonist ivuxolimab. Receptors originate from an adult with an advanced solid tumor such as melanoma, head and neck, liver or kidney cancer. Each CDR3 is given with its conserved first and last residue. The D gene is left open where the match is weak. Clone sizes are given selectively: once, few, many, or a class where the clone is expanded.

>TRBV19|NA|TRBJ1-2|TRBD1
TGTGCCAGTAGTATCTCGGGACAGAACTATGGCTACACCTTC
CASSISGQNYGYTF
>TRBV4-1|NA|TRBJ2-7|NA
TGCGCCAGCAGCCAAGGGGGCGAGGGGAAGGTCTCCTACGAGCAGTACTTC
CASSQGGEGKVSYEQYF
>TRBV29-1|NA|TRBJ2-7|TRBD2
TGCAGCGTTGGGGGTGGACTAGCGGGATACGAGCAGTACTTC
CSVGGGLAGYEQYF
>TRBV7-9|NA|TRBJ2-3|TRBD1
TGTGCCAGCACTCAAACACTACAGGGGAGCACAGATACGCAGTATTTT
CASTQTLQGSTDTQYF
>TRBV5-5|NA|TRBJ1-6|TRBD1
TGTGCCAGCAGCCCCCTCGGCAGGGGGCAAGATTCACCCCTCCACTTT
CASSPLGRGQDSPLHF
>TRBV14|once|TRBJ1-5|NA
TGTGCCAGCAGCCAGGGGCCCGCTCGGCCCCAGCATTTT
CASSQGPARPQHF
>TRBV4-2|NA|TRBJ1-2|NA
TGTGCCAGCAGCCAAGAGGACGGGAACTATGGCTACACCTTC
CASSQEDGNYGYTF
>TRBV11-2|NA|TRBJ2-3|TRBD1
TGTGCCAGCAGTATCCGGACAGGGGCTTCAGATACGCAGTATTTT
CASSIRTGASDTQYF
>TRBV5-1|NA|TRBJ2-6|NA
TGCGCCAGCAGCTTGGGATTTGAATCTGGGGCCAACGTCCTGACTTTC
CASSLGFESGANVLTF
>TRBV18|NA|TRBJ1-2|TRBD1
TGTGCCAGCTCTTCCGGACAGGCTGCTAACTATGGCTACACCTTC
CASSSGQAANYGYTF
>TRBV6-5|NA|TRBJ1-6|NA
TGTGCCAGCAGCGGGGGCCGGTATAATTCACCCCTCCACTTT
CASSGGRYNSPLHF
>TRBV9|NA|TRBJ2-2|NA
TGTGCCAGCACGCCTCAACAGGGAGGCACCGGGGAGCTGTTTTTT
CASTPQQGGTGELFF
>TRBV6-6|NA|TRBJ2-1|TRBD2
TGTGCCAGCAGGGTGGCTAGCGGGACCCTTTACAATGAGCAGTTCTTC
CASRVASGTLYNEQFF
>TRBV7-9|once|TRBJ2-5|NA
TGTGCCAGCAGCTTAGGACAGGGACTCCAAGAGACCCAGTACTTC
CASSLGQGLQETQYF
>TRBV11-2|NA|TRBJ2-1|TRBD1
TGTGCCAGCAGCTCCTGGACAGGATACAATGAGCAGTTCTTC
CASSSWTGYNEQFF